These 5 T cell receptor beta chains were sequenced from one sample in a study of PD-1 blockade in classical Hodgkin lymphoma. The protocol was immunoSEQ multiplex PCR, while the TCRdb copy is restricted to in-frame clones and leaves out a portion. The sample yields roughly 42,000 clones, 65% to 70% seen once. Time point noted: cycle 4 day 1 (C4D1), after more than five weeks of nivolumab. Autologous stem cell transplantation was followed by relapse in every patient, and brentuximab vedotin exposure varied. This material consisted of peripheral blood mononuclear cells (PBMCs), taken before the fourth cycle of nivolumab. All receptors derive from a human donor with classical Hodgkin lymphoma.

This clone appeared a few times. The chain joins TRBV25-1 to TRBJ1-6, with D uncertain. This CDR3 has 13 amino acids. Trimming took off 2 bases at V and 2 bases at J, with 1 base between the two ends. Germline V lookup: CDR1 MGHDK, CDR2 SYGVNS. The chain's CDR3 is CASSEAYNSPLHF. The CDR3 DNA is TGTGCCAGCAGTGAAGCCTATAATTCACCCCTCCACTTT.

This clone came up a few times. The rearrangement joins TRBV7-2 to TRBJ2-5; D may be TRBD2 (6 bases). Germline CDR1 is SGHTA and CDR2 is FQGNSA. Trimming pared 8 bases from V and 4 bases from J, leaving 17 bases between. The length of the CDR3 is 14 residues. The CDR3 spells CASAPSAGRETQYF. The CDR3 DNA follows: TGTGCCAGCGCGCCTTCGGCGGGGAGAGAGACCCAGTACTTC.

The chain carries TRBV11-2 and TRBJ2-5, with 12 positions matching TRBD2. The J segment lost 3 bases and the V segment lost 2 bases, leaving 7 bases of the junction unmatched. CDR1 is SGHAT and CDR2 is FQNNGV in the germline V gene. This CDR3 is built from 17 residues. CDR3 region: CASSLLASGGGKETQYF. The CDR3 coding sequence is TGTGCCAGCAGCTTATTGGCTAGCGGGGGGGGTAAAGAGACCCAGTACTTC.

The V and J genes are TRBV5-4 and TRBJ1-1; D is unresolved. The germline V and J ends were trimmed by 4 bases and 1 base, with 8 bases remaining between them. The CDR3 has 13 amino acids. Germline V CDR1 and CDR2: SGHNT, YYREEE (reference sequence). CDR3: CASSPVTNTEAFF. CDR3 sequence (DNA): TGTGCCAGCAGCCCCGTCACGAACACTGAAGCTTTCTTT.

The rearrangement uses TRBV6-6 and TRBJ2-7; TRBD1 or TRBD2 may be the D gene (5 bases each). The V end lost 6 bases, the J end lost 2 bases, and 11 bases lay between the germline ends. The CDR3 totals 13 residues. Germline V gene sequence: CDR1 MNHNY, CDR2 SVGAGI (reference sequence). CDR3 residues: CASSLRDPYEQYF. In DNA, the CDR3 is TGTGCCAGCAGCCTAAGGGACCCCTACGAGCAGTACTTC.